Shown below are 10 T cell receptor beta chains from a single sample sequenced in a study of cytomegalovirus exposure and HLA in healthy donors. With 60 Vbeta and 13 Jbeta primers, the PCR was carried out. Assay: immunoSEQ multiplex PCR; the TCRdb copy retains only in-frame clones and omits some. The table lists approximately 180,000 clones, about 88% of them singletons, with over 0.2% in the top ten. The sample consisted of PBMCs. These TCRs come from a girl younger than two in good health and CMV-seronegative.

This sequence joins TRBV10-2 and TRBJ1-5; D gene ambiguous. In germline, CDR1 is WSHSY, CDR2 SAAADI. The V end was cut by 10 bases, the J end by 4 bases, with 23 bases between. The CDR3 is made up of 16 amino acids. This CDR3 is CAITTPTRPPNQPQHF. The CDR3 region has the DNA TGCGCCATTACTACCCCAACAAGGCCGCCTAATCAGCCCCAGCATTTT.

This clone was picked up one time. This chain joins TRBV10-1 and TRBJ2-3; 7 bases are shared with TRBD2. Trimming at V came to 11 bases and at J to 5 bases, leaving 13 bases not matched to a gene. The CDR3 runs to 14 residues. Germline CDR1 and CDR2: WNHNN and SYGVQD (reference sequence). Written as DNA, the CDR3 is TGCGCCTTCATATTGCGGGAGCACCGAGATACGCAGTATTTT. It codes for CAFILREHRDTQYF.

This chain links TRBV5-1 with TRBJ1-2, with 7 bases fitting TRBD1. This CDR3 region has 14 residues. Germline V gene sequence: CDR1 SGHRS, CDR2 YFSETQ. V trimming: 2 bases; J trimming: 4 bases; junction bases outside the gene matches: 5. The CDR3 bases are TGCGCCAGCAGCTTCAACAGGGGCGGCTATGGCTACACCTTC. It encodes CASSFNRGGYGYTF.

The chain links TRBV29-1 to TRBJ1-1, with TRBD1 identical over 7 bases. The junction had 5 bases not matched to a gene; V was cut back by 7 bases and J by 0 bases. The CDR3 is 13 residues long. CDR1 and CDR2 (germline): SQVTM, ANQGSEA. The CDR3 here is CSASQGMNTEAFF. CDR3 in DNA: TGCAGCGCCTCACAGGGGATGAACACTGAAGCTTTCTTT.

This chain joins TRBV30 and TRBJ2-3; TRBD2 agrees at 8 bases. This CDR3 comprises 16 residues. Trimming removed 5 bases from V and 2 bases from J; junction bases left unmatched: 12. The germline V gene encodes CDR1 GTSNPN and CDR2 SVGIG (reference sequence). The CDR3 reads CAWQGAGGFSTDTQYF. In DNA, the CDR3 is TGTGCCTGGCAGGGTGCGGGAGGTTTTTCCACAGATACGCAGTATTTT.

The chain uses TRBV4-2 and TRBJ1-5, with 7 bases fitting TRBD1. Germline values: CDR1 LGHNA, CDR2 YNFKEQ. V trimming: 2 bases; J trimming: 1 base; junction bases outside the gene matches: 2. CDR3 length equals 15 residues. This CDR3 reads CASSQLDRSNQPQHF. CDR3 nucleotides: TGTGCCAGCAGCCAATTGGACAGGAGCAATCAGCCCCAGCATTTT.

In its sample, this clone was seen once. CDR3 sequence: CASSFDLAGVRETQYF. The CDR3 DNA follows: TGTGCCAGCAGCTTTGACCTAGCGGGGGTCCGGGAGACCCAGTACTTC. The chain joins TRBV7-9 to TRBJ2-5; TRBD2 agrees at 10 bases. CDR1 is SEHNR, CDR2 FQNEAQ, per germline (reference sequence). This CDR3 comprises 16 residues. V dropped 3 bases and J dropped 5; count of bases not matched to a gene: 9.

This clone was detected a few times. V gene TRBV6-6 combines with J gene TRBJ1-1, with D hard to call. V was clipped by 1 base and J by 0 bases, with 9 bases between them. The CDR3 extends over 15 amino acids. Germline V gene lookup returns CDR1 MNHNY and CDR2 SVGAGI (reference sequence). The CDR3 loop reads CASSYWEGLNTEAFF. CDR3 nucleotide sequence: TGTGCCAGCAGTTACTGGGAGGGCTTGAACACTGAAGCTTTCTTT.

The rearrangement links TRBV11-1 to TRBJ2-3; perhaps TRBD2 as D (6 bases). Germline CDR1 is SGHAT and CDR2 is FQDESV (reference sequence). The CDR3 is 16 residues long. Trimming took 2 bases from V and 6 from J, leaving 18 bases between them. In DNA form, the CDR3 reads TGTGCCAGCAGCTTATGGGGACTCGTCTCCCGCGATACGCAGTATTTT. It yields the protein CASSLWGLVSRDTQYF.

This clone was counted between two and nine times. The gene calls are TRBV5-1 and TRBJ1-1, with no clear D. Trimming left V 5 bases short and J 1 base short, with 12 bases between. CDR1 and CDR2 (germline): SGHRS, YFSETQ. The CDR3 runs 14 residues. This CDR3 reads CASRRSGPNTEAFF. The CDR3 bases are TGCGCCAGCAGGCGGTCCGGCCCGAACACTGAAGCTTTCTTT.